The clone carrying this T cell receptor (beta chain) was recorded only once. The antigen is unknown. The data were taken from a study of beta chain features in type 1 diabetes. General study results and limits: Patients with Type 1 diabetes showed moderately but significantly shorter TCRB CDR3s in all four CD4+ subsets. Reads derived from cDNA could over-represent cells showing high TCR expression.

The germline CDR1 and CDR2 sequences are MDHEN and SYDVKM. The germline V and J ends were trimmed by 6 bases and 5 bases, with 4 bases remaining between them. There are 10 residues in the CDR3. The investigators reverse transcribed all of the isolated RNA, so they sequenced expressed TCRB transcripts. Here immunoSEQ multiplex PCR was the method, and the copy in TCRdb shows in-frame clones only, minus some. The sample has tens of thousands of clones; under 70% are singletons. The chain links TRBV28 to TRBJ2-5; D gene uncertain. The TCR comes from a woman in her thirties or forties with type 1 diabetes. The sequencing input was stem cell memory CD4+ T cells from blood. DNA for the CDR3: TGTGCCAGCAGCTTTGAGACCCAGTACTTC. This encodes CASSFETQYF.